This passage covers 19 T cell receptor beta chains from one sample sequenced in a study of CD8+CD57+ T cells in acquired aplastic anemia. Genomic DNA templated the TCR beta VDJ and CDR3 profiling. Via MiXCR, TCRdb re-called the reads, giving one row per CDR3 protein. The table lists fewer than 300,000 distinct CDR3 sequences, 82% of them singletons. CD8+CD57+ cell expansion, shown by flow cytometry, had occurred in the patients selected for sequencing. The sequenced material came from sorted CD4+, CD8+, or CD8+CD57+ T cells (not recorded which) from PBMCs. The receptors derive from a human donor with aplastic anemia.

The V gene is TRBV10-1, the J gene TRBJ1-4; D not certain. Germline lookup yields CDR1 WNHNN and CDR2 SYGVQD (reference sequence). With 1 base removed from V and 8 bases from J, the gap between germline ends came to 8 bases. This CDR3 contains 13 residues. The CDR3 spells CASSEWGGEKLFF. The CDR3 nucleotides are TGCGCCAGCAGTGAGTGGGGAGGGGAAAAACTGTTTTTT.

V usage is TRBV14 and J usage is TRBJ1-1; D is undetermined. The CDR3 has 14 amino acids. Trimming took off 1 base at V and 14 bases at J, with 20 bases between the two ends. Germline V gene data show CDR1 as SGHDN and CDR2 as FVKESK. The CDR3: CASSQAGRNSEQFF. For the CDR3, the DNA is TGTGCCAGCAGCCAAGCCGGACGGAACTCCGAACAGTTCTTT.

This clonotype has ten or more counts. The chain recombines TRBV11-3 with TRBJ2-3, with D perhaps assigned TRBD1 or TRBD2 (6 bases each). Per the germline V gene, CDR1 is SGHNT and CDR2 is YENEEA. The CDR3 totals 14 residues. Trimming removed 1 base at V and 6 bases at J, with 11 bases between. The CDR3 sequence: CASSLAGAPDTQYF. The CDR3 bases are TGTGCCAGCAGCTTAGCGGGGGCACCCGATACGCAGTATTTT.

The V gene is TRBV5-1, the J gene TRBJ2-3; 11 bases agree with TRBD1. V dropped 4 bases and J dropped 4; count of bases not matched to a gene: 11. Germline CDR1 is SGHRS and CDR2 is YFSETQ. The CDR3 runs to 17 residues. The CDR3 spells CASSLRAGQGASDTQYF. In DNA form, the CDR3 reads TGCGCCAGCAGCCTTCGGGCCGGACAGGGGGCCTCAGATACGCAGTATTTT.

This clonotype has just one count. One end of the junction is discordant with germline, which a read error may explain. The chain recombines TRBV7-9 with TRBJ1-2; 7 positions agree with TRBD1. Looked up from germline, CDR1 is SEHNR and CDR2 is FQNEAQ (reference sequence). This CDR3 spans 15 amino acids. CDR3 residues: CASSLTGYADYRYTF. CDR3 nucleotides: TGTGCCAGCAGCTTGACAGGGTACGCCGACTATCGCTACACCTTC.

Remarks on this clonotype: As the CDR3 is not closed by the conserved phenylalanine or tryptophan, this likely results from a read error. No DNA is shown, since the ends of the CDR3 on it are uncertain; the CDR3 is the one TCRdb lists. CDR3 sequence: CASSELKPVLYEQYFG. This chain links TRBV2 with TRBJ2-1. The CDR3 numbers 16 amino acids, ends counted. Germline CDR1 reads SNHLY; CDR2 reads FYNNEI.

Ten or more counts support this clonotype. The J gene is TRBJ1-1, the V gene TRBV6-6; 7 bases fit TRBD1. Losses at the gene ends were 4 bases for V and 10 bases for J; bases not matched to a gene: 9. The CDR3 is 13 residues long. Germline values: CDR1 MNHNY, CDR2 SVGAGI (reference sequence). CDR3 region: CASSWGSDRRAFF. The CDR3 region has the DNA TGTGCCAGCAGTTGGGGTTCGGACAGGAGAGCTTTCTTT.

This clonotype was seen a single time. The chain recombines TRBV7-8 with TRBJ2-3; D perhaps matches TRBD2 (5 bases). Looked up from germline, CDR1 is SGHVS and CDR2 is FQNEAQ. The V and J ends lost 7 bases and 9 bases respectively, with 20 bases between them. CDR3 length equals 14 residues. The CDR3 DNA reads TGTGCCAGCAACTTGGCGAGAGGGCCCGAGACGCAGTATTTT. It is translated as CASNLARGPETQYF.

This clonotype was counted a single time. CDR3 region: CASSLAGGRDTAYF. Here the CDR3 DNA reads TGTGCCAGCAGCTTAGCGGGGGGACGCGATACAGCGTATTTT. This chain joins TRBV7-6 and TRBJ2-3, with D maybe TRBD2 (6 bases). The CDR3 is 14 residues long. V was shortened by 0 bases and J by 14 bases, with 18 bases between the two germline ends. Germline-derived CDR1 and CDR2 are SGHVS and FNYEAQ. The variable domain in full, completed from reference TRBV7-6 and TRBJ2-3, reads GAGVSQSPRYKVTKRGQDVALRCDPISGHVSLYWYRQALGQGPEFLTYFNYEAQQDKSGLPNDRFSAERPEGSISTLTIQRTEQRDSAMYRCASSLAGGRDTAYFGPGTRLTVL.

This chain connects TRBV7-9 to TRBJ2-3; D ambiguous. Germline CDR1 SEHNR, CDR2 FQNEAQ (reference sequence). Trimming shortened V by 3 bases and J by 12 bases, and 25 bases separated the two germline ends. The CDR3 covers 16 residues. The CDR3, as DNA: TGTGCCAGCAGCTTCAGAGCCTATAATTCACCCCTCAACCAGTATTTT. Residues: CASSFRAYNSPLNQYF.

The chain recombines TRBV7-9 with TRBJ2-5; either TRBD1 or TRBD2 may fit D (6 bases each). V lost 7 bases to trimming and J lost 5 bases, with 17 bases between them. Germline CDR1 is SEHNR and CDR2 is FQNEAQ (reference sequence). The CDR3 loop spans 14 amino acids. This chain's CDR3 is CASNIRGGGETQYF. Written as DNA, the CDR3 is TGTGCCAGCAACATCCGTGGAGGGGGGGAGACCCAGTACTTC.

This clonotype turned up a few times. The J gene is TRBJ2-1, the V gene TRBV7-8; D may be TRBD1 or TRBD2 (5 bases each). Germline V gene data show CDR1 as SGHVS and CDR2 as FQNEAQ. The CDR3 loop spans 16 amino acids. Trimming cost V 0 bases and J 0 bases, with 9 bases left between them. CDR3 DNA sequence: TGTGCCAGCAGCTTAGCGGGGGATAGCTCCTACAATGAGCAGTTCTTC. Its translation is CASSLAGDSSYNEQFF.

The chain is built from TRBV7-2 and TRBJ2-3; D call uncertain. CDR1 and CDR2 (germline): SGHTA, FQGNSA. V lost 3 bases and J lost 7, with 14 bases in between. The CDR3 covers 14 residues. CDR3 amino acids: CASSLTGDPYTQYF. The DNA of the CDR3 is TGTGCCAGCAGCTTGACGGGCGATCCTTATACGCAGTATTTT.

A note on this clonotype: Because it lacks the conserved phenylalanine or tryptophan at the end, this CDR3 is likely a read error. The DNA is omitted, as the CDR3 cannot be located on it reliably, and the CDR3 follows TCRdb's listing. The genes are TRBV2 and TRBJ1-2; the D call in the table, TRBD1, was not verified against the DNA. From germline, CDR1 is SNHLY and CDR2 FYNNEI. Ends included, the CDR3 has 12 residues. This chain's CDR3 is CAASSGAYADTH.

Concerning this clonotype: One end of the junction does not line up with germline, which may come from a read error. The DNA of the CDR3 is TGTGCCACCAGCTTACTCGTGGGTCAGCCACCGCACTTT. Protein: CATSLLVGQPPHF. The chain links TRBV15 to TRBJ1-1; D uncertain. Germline V gene data show CDR1 as LNHNV and CDR2 as YYDKDF (reference sequence). CDR3 length: 13 amino acids.

V gene TRBV20-1 combines with J gene TRBJ2-1, with D unresolved. CDR1 is DFQATT, CDR2 SNEGSKA, per germline (reference sequence). The CDR3 is 15 amino acids. Deletions cut 6 bases from V and 3 bases from J, with 18 bases between. The CDR3: CSATIWDSNYNEQFF. CDR3 in DNA: TGCAGTGCCACTATTTGGGATAGCAACTACAATGAGCAGTTCTTC.

Comments on this clonotype: Mismatch with germline at one junction end may stem from a read error. The rearrangement links TRBV24-1 to TRBJ2-1, with a possible D match to TRBD2 (6 bases). The CDR3 is made up of 13 amino acids. CDR1 and CDR2 from the germline V gene are KGHDR and SFDVKD. The CDR3 loop reads CATLAGGIGEQFF. CDR3 in DNA: TGTGCCACCTTGGCTGGGGGGATCGGTGAGCAGTTTTTC.

This clonotype was counted between two and nine times. V is TRBV7-9 and J is TRBJ1-4; maybe TRBD1 (5 bases). With 3 bases removed from V and 17 bases from J, the gap between germline ends came to 25 bases. CDR1 SEHNR and CDR2 FQNEAQ come from the germline V gene (reference sequence). This CDR3 is 15 amino acids long. This CDR3 is CASSFEGFTEAFFFF. Here the CDR3 DNA reads TGTGCCAGCAGCTTTGAGGGGTTCACTGAAGCTTTCTTTTTTTTT.

This clonotype occurred once. The junction does not match germline at one end; this may be a read error. The CDR3 nucleotides are TGTGCCAGCAGCGCTGGTAGTAGCGGGGGTGATGAGCTCTTC. Protein: CASSAGSSGGDELF. The chain carries TRBV9 and TRBJ2-1, with 9 bases aligning to TRBD2. CDR1 is SGDLS and CDR2 is YYNGEE in the germline V gene. The CDR3 is made up of 14 amino acids.